Presented here are 28 T cell receptor beta chains from one specimen sequenced in a study of OX40 agonist ivuxolimab in advanced cancers. Sequenced by immunoSEQ multiplex PCR; TCRdb stores in-frame clones only, minus some. The sample lists tens of thousands of clones; around 87% were seen once. Sequenced here: CD4+ or CD8+ T cells sorted from blood, sampled in a trial of the OX40 agonist ivuxolimab. These receptors came from an adult with an advanced solid tumor such as melanoma, head and neck, liver or kidney cancer.

J is TRBJ2-5 and V is TRBV7-3; the match to TRBD2 covers 7 bases. The CDR3 has 13 residues. Trimming took 5 bases from V and 4 from J; bases not matched to a gene: 4. Germline V CDR1 and CDR2: SGHTA, FQGTGA. The CDR3 DNA reads as TGTGCCAGCAGCCCTAGCGGTGGAGAGACCCAGTACTTC. Protein sequence: CASSPSGGETQYF.

The V and J genes are TRBV7-8 and TRBJ2-7, with TRBD1 matching 7 bases. Germline V gene lookup returns CDR1 SGHVS and CDR2 FQNEAQ. The V gene end was trimmed by 7 bases and the J gene end by 3 bases; junction bases not matched to a gene: 9. The CDR3 runs 14 residues. In nucleotides, the CDR3 is TGTGCCAGCACTCCGGGCCAGGGGGTCTACGAGCAGTACTTC. Encoded protein: CASTPGQGVYEQYF. The full variable domain, with the rest looked up from reference TRBV7-8 and TRBJ2-7, is GAGVSQSPRYKVAKRGQDVALRCDPISGHVSLFWYQQALGQGPEFLTYFQNEAQLDKSGLPSDRFFAERPEGSVSTLKIQRTQQEDSAVYLCASTPGQGVYEQYFGPGTRLTVT.

This clone was seen a handful of times. The chain has TRBV7-9 and TRBJ2-7; 9 nucleotides align to TRBD2. The CDR3 consists of 13 residues. Unmatched junction bases numbered 1, after V lost 3 bases and J lost 4 bases. Germline loops: CDR1 SEHNR, CDR2 FQNEAQ (reference sequence). The CDR3 nucleotides read TGTGCCAGCAGCTTGAGCGGGGGGTACGAGCAGTACGTC. Protein sequence: CASSLSGGYEQYV.

V and J are TRBV7-2 and TRBJ1-3; TRBD1 is a possible D gene (6 bases). With 5 bases removed from V and 4 bases from J, the gap between germline ends came to 15 bases. CDR1 and CDR2 from the germline V gene are SGHTA and FQGNSA. This CDR3 is built from 15 residues. CDR3 in amino acids: CASSPQTGTGNTIYF. The CDR3 DNA follows: TGTGCCAGCAGCCCTCAAACAGGGACGGGAAACACCATATATTTT.

The V call is TRBV6-4, the J call TRBJ2-3, with D tentatively TRBD2 (5 bases). Germline loops: CDR1 MRHNA, CDR2 SNTAGT. The CDR3 runs to 13 residues. The V and J ends lost 3 bases and 6 bases respectively, with 10 bases between them. The DNA for the CDR3 is TGTGCCAGCAGTGAGCGGGCCCGCGATACGCAGTATTTT. Its translation is CASSERARDTQYF.

There are a few counts of this clone. The chain links TRBV6-1 to TRBJ1-1; D is ambiguous. Germline V CDR1 and CDR2: MNHNS, SASEGT. The CDR3 length is 14 residues. With 6 bases removed from V and 1 base from J, the gap between germline ends came to 12 bases. This chain's CDR3 is CASRFAGANTEAFF. CDR3 DNA sequence: TGTGCCAGCAGGTTCGCGGGCGCGAACACTGAAGCTTTCTTT.

V usage is TRBV6-1 and J usage is TRBJ1-5; weak D call: TRBD1 (5 bases). The CDR3 has 14 amino acids. Germline V CDR1 and CDR2: MNHNS, SASEGT. Trimming took off 1 base at V and 11 bases at J, with 15 bases between the two ends. The CDR3 DNA is TGTGCCAGCAGTGAAGAGGCCAGGACAAAAGCCCAGCATTTT. Translating gives CASSEEARTKAQHF.

This chain connects TRBV4-2 to TRBJ2-4; 13 bases agree with TRBD2. Germline values: CDR1 LGHNA, CDR2 YNFKEQ. This CDR3 contains 16 residues. V lost 0 bases, J lost 9 bases, and 5 bases stayed unmatched. The CDR3 nucleotides are TGTGCCAGCAGCCAAGACCTGGGACTAGCGGGGTCCATTCAGTACTTC. It translates to CASSQDLGLAGSIQYF.

Concerning this clone itself: Germline is not matched at one junction end, which may reflect a read error. The J gene is TRBJ1-2, the V gene TRBV7-2; no clear D gene. The CDR3 length is 13 residues. From germline, CDR1 is SGHTA and CDR2 FQGNSA. The CDR3 protein is CASSLDPDYGYTF. The CDR3, as DNA: TGTGCCAGCAGCCTTGACCCGGACTACGGCTACACCTTC.

The rearrangement joins TRBV5-6 to TRBJ2-5; 8 nucleotides match TRBD1. This CDR3 is built from 14 residues. J was trimmed by 5 bases and V by 4 bases; bases with no gene match: 7. Per the germline V gene, CDR1 is SGHDT and CDR2 is YYEEEE. CDR3 sequence reads: CASSANRGAETQYF. CDR3 nucleotides: TGTGCCAGCAGCGCAAACAGGGGGGCGGAGACCCAGTACTTC. The whole variable domain, filled in from reference TRBV5-6 and TRBJ2-5, reads DAGVTQSPTHLIKTRGQQVTLRCSPKSGHDTVSWYQQALGQGPQFIFQYYEEEERQRGNFPDRFSGHQFPNYSSELNVNALLLGDSALYLCASSANRGAETQYFGPGTRLLVL.

The V gene is TRBV6-5, the J gene TRBJ2-3; D remains unclear. The ends were cut back, 4 bases at V and 2 bases at J, with 10 bases in the middle. CDR3 length: 14 amino acids. Germline V gene lookup returns CDR1 MNHEY and CDR2 SVGAGI. As DNA, the CDR3 is TGTGCCAGCAGTTCGCGTATCGTCACAGATACGCAGTATTTT. Translation: CASSSRIVTDTQYF.

The chain recombines TRBV6-5 with TRBJ1-6; D uncertain. The CDR3 is 14 residues long. Germline V gene data show CDR1 as MNHEY and CDR2 as SVGAGI. Trimming pared 6 bases from V and 8 bases from J, leaving 14 bases between. This CDR3 reads CASRMKWYDSPLHF. In DNA, the CDR3 is TGTGCCAGCAGAATGAAGTGGTATGATTCACCCCTCCACTTT.

The chain's CDR3 is CASSRFMDTEAFF. CDR3 nucleotide sequence: TGTGCCAGCAGCCGCTTCATGGACACTGAAGCTTTCTTT. The rearrangement uses TRBV7-3 and TRBJ1-1; D gene unclear. Germline CDR1 and CDR2: SGHTA and FQGTGA. V lost 5 bases, J lost 3 bases, and 10 bases lay in between. The CDR3 runs to 13 residues.

The rearrangement uses TRBV30 and TRBJ1-5; unclear D gene. Trimming left V 1 base short and J 2 bases short, with 18 bases between. CDR3 length equals 17 residues. CDR1 GTSNPN and CDR2 SVGIG come from the germline V gene (reference sequence). The CDR3 sequence is CAWSADRLGLGNQPQHF. The CDR3 DNA reads TGTGCCTGGAGTGCGGACCGGCTGGGCTTGGGCAATCAGCCCCAGCATTTT. The full variable domain, with the rest looked up from reference TRBV30 and TRBJ1-5, is SQTIHQWPATLVQPVGSPLSLECTVEGTSNPNLYWYRQAAGRGLQLLFYSVGIGQISSEVPQNLSASRPQDRQFILSSKKLLLSDSGFYLCAWSADRLGLGNQPQHFGDGTRLSIL.

This sequence joins TRBV4-1 and TRBJ1-2; 9 bases line up with TRBD1. The germline V gene encodes CDR1 MGHRA and CDR2 YSYEKL. The CDR3 sequence is 15 residues long. V lost 1 base, J lost 4 bases, and 4 bases stayed unmatched. The CDR3 loop is CASSQVGTGLYGYTF. The CDR3, as DNA: TGCGCCAGCAGCCAAGTCGGGACAGGGCTCTATGGCTACACCTTC.

The J gene is TRBJ2-5, the V gene TRBV7-2; the D gene is possibly TRBD2 (7 bases). Per germline, CDR1 SGHTA and CDR2 FQGNSA. Deletions cut 3 bases from V and 1 base from J, with 15 bases between. The CDR3 runs to 16 residues. CDR3 residues: CASSFHGGPIQETQYF. In DNA, the CDR3 is TGTGCCAGCAGCTTCCACGGGGGGCCGATCCAAGAGACCCAGTACTTC. Full variable domain (outside the CDR3, taken from reference TRBV7-2 and TRBJ2-5): GAGVSQSPSNKVTEKGKDVELRCDPISGHTALYWYRQSLGQGLEFLIYFQGNSAPDKSGLPSDRFSAERTGGSVSTLTIQRTQQEDSAVYLCASSFHGGPIQETQYFGPGTRLLVL.

This chain links TRBV6-6 with TRBJ2-1; D is tentatively TRBD1 or TRBD2 (6 bases each). Between the trimmed V and J ends, which lost 4 bases and 6 bases, there was a span of 16 bases. Germline V gives CDR1 MNHNY, CDR2 SVGAGI (reference sequence). The CDR3 is made up of 15 amino acids. This CDR3 is CASSSRGRGGNEQFF. The DNA for the CDR3 is TGTGCCAGCAGTTCCCGAGGCAGGGGAGGCAATGAGCAGTTCTTC.

J is TRBJ2-7 and V is TRBV28; 9 bases match TRBD1. There are 15 residues in the CDR3. The germline V gene has CDR1 MDHEN and CDR2 SYDVKM. Losses at the gene ends were 6 bases for V and 1 base for J; bases not matched to a gene: 7. The CDR3 reads CASSSTGTGSYEQYF. DNA of the CDR3: TGTGCCAGCAGCTCCACCGGGACAGGGTCCTACGAGCAGTACTTC.

This rearrangement joins TRBV27 to TRBJ1-4; D is ambiguous. Germline values: CDR1 MNHEY, CDR2 SMNVEV (reference sequence). The CDR3 is 19 amino acids. V was trimmed by 4 bases and J by 10 bases, leaving 31 bases between them. The DNA for the CDR3 is TGTGCCAGCAGTTCGGGTAGGCCGACTGGTCTCCCTAAGAGCGGAAAACTGTTTTTT. The encoded protein is CASSSGRPTGLPKSGKLFF. The full variable domain, in which reference TRBV27 and TRBJ1-4 provide the parts outside the CDR3, is EAQVTQNPRYLITVTGKKLTVTCSQNMNHEYMSWYRQDPGLGLRQIYYSMNVEVTDKGDVPEGYKVSRKEKRNFPLILESPSPNQTSLYFCASSSGRPTGLPKSGKLFFGSGTQLSVL.

CDR3 sequence reads: CASSVATAYNEQFF. The CDR3 region has the DNA TGTGCCAGCAGCGTAGCGACAGCCTACAATGAGCAGTTCTTC. The chain combines TRBV9 with TRBJ2-1; D is possibly TRBD1 (5 bases). The CDR3 covers 14 residues. The V gene lost 0 bases and the J gene lost 2 bases, with 6 bases spanning the gap. Germline values: CDR1 SGDLS, CDR2 YYNGEE.

The chain joins TRBV28 to TRBJ2-4; D gene uncertain. Trimming left V 5 bases short and J 0 bases short, with 14 bases between. This CDR3 is built from 16 residues. Germline V gene lookup returns CDR1 MDHEN and CDR2 SYDVKM. CDR3 sequence reads: CASSRQGRGAKNIQYF. In DNA form, the CDR3 reads TGTGCCAGCAGTCGACAAGGAAGAGGAGCCAAAAACATTCAGTACTTC. Filled out from reference TRBV28 and TRBJ2-4, the complete variable domain reads DVKVTQSSRYLVKRTGEKVFLECVQDMDHENMFWYRQDPGLGLRLIYFSYDVKMKEKGDIPEGYSVSREKKERFSLILESASTNQTSMYLCASSRQGRGAKNIQYFGAGTRLSVL.

This clone was seen once. The chain employs TRBV4-1 and TRBJ1-2; D remains ambiguous. Trimming removed 6 bases at V and 5 bases at J, with 13 bases between. CDR3 size: 13 residues. CDR1 MGHRA and CDR2 YSYEKL come from the germline V gene. CDR3 residues: CASSLITGYGYTF. For the CDR3, the DNA is TGCGCCAGCAGTCTGATCACCGGATATGGCTACACCTTC.

The J gene is TRBJ1-2, the V gene TRBV11-1; D gene uncertain. The V gene lost 1 base and the J gene lost 7 bases, with 10 bases spanning the gap. Looked up from germline, CDR1 is SGHAT and CDR2 is FQDESV (reference sequence). This CDR3 contains 13 residues. The CDR3 sequence: CASSLDGRIGYTF. CDR3 sequence (DNA): TGTGCCAGCAGCTTAGACGGTCGTATTGGCTACACCTTC.

The chain recombines TRBV5-1 with TRBJ2-3; D may be TRBD1 (6 bases). V was trimmed by 0 bases and J by 2 bases, leaving 13 bases between them. This CDR3 is 16 amino acids long. Looked up from germline, CDR1 is SGHRS and CDR2 is YFSETQ. The CDR3 DNA reads as TGCGCCAGCAGCTTGGGACAGGATAGCCCCACAGATACGCAGTATTTT. Translated: CASSLGQDSPTDTQYF.

CDR3 bases: TGCGCCAGCAGCCCGGGACAGGGAGTGAGGGGCTACACCTTC. Translating gives CASSPGQGVRGYTF. The chain links TRBV4-1 to TRBJ1-2, with 9 bases identical to TRBD1. This CDR3 region has 14 residues. V was clipped by 4 bases and J by 8 bases; unmatched bases: 8. The germline CDR1 and CDR2 sequences are MGHRA and YSYEKL.

The chain uses TRBV4-3 and TRBJ2-3, with TRBD2 as a possible D gene (7 bases). Germline V CDR1 and CDR2: LGHNA, YSLEER. This CDR3 is built from 15 residues. V lost 4 bases to trimming and J lost 6 bases, with 17 bases between them. CDR3 sequence: CASSPSTGGRDTQYF. The CDR3 nucleotides read TGCGCCAGCAGCCCTTCTACGGGGGGCCGCGATACGCAGTATTTT.

The chain carries TRBV28 and TRBJ2-5; 9 bases are a match to TRBD1. Trimming cost V 6 bases and J 5 bases; bases outside gene matches: 4. The CDR3 totals 13 residues. Per germline, CDR1 MDHEN and CDR2 SYDVKM. The CDR3 is CASRTGGTETQYF. The CDR3, as DNA: TGTGCCAGCAGGACAGGGGGAACTGAGACCCAGTACTTC.

The chain recombines TRBV27 with TRBJ1-5, with D maybe TRBD1 (6 bases). This CDR3 contains 17 residues. Trimming cost V 8 bases and J 1 base, with 21 bases left between them. Germline values: CDR1 MNHEY, CDR2 SMNVEV (reference sequence). This chain's CDR3 is CASSPDRDKLSNQPQHF. The CDR3 DNA is TGTGCCAGCTCCCCCGATCGGGACAAACTGAGCAATCAGCCCCAGCATTTT.